These 22 T cell receptor beta chains were sequenced from one sample in a study of blood T cell repertoires in COVID-19. The table came from immunoSEQ multiplex PCR; TCRdb's copy has only in-frame clones and leaves some out. The table includes tens of thousands of clones, 88% detected once. Input material: peripheral blood. All receptors derive from a man in his sixties with active COVID-19.

This clone was detected only once. V gene TRBV30 combines with J gene TRBJ2-1; no clear D. V was cut by 3 bases and J by 6 bases, with 6 bases left in between. This CDR3 region has 11 residues. Looked up from germline, CDR1 is GTSNPN and CDR2 is SVGIG (reference sequence). CDR3 amino acids: CAWSPLNEQFF. As DNA, the CDR3 is TGTGCCTGGAGCCCCCTCAATGAGCAGTTCTTC. Drawing the rest from reference TRBV30 and TRBJ2-1, the complete variable domain is SQTIHQWPATLVQPVGSPLSLECTVEGTSNPNLYWYRQAAGRGLQLLFYSVGIGQISSEVPQNLSASRPQDRQFILSSKKLLLSDSGFYLCAWSPLNEQFFGPGTRLTVL.

This clone has a single count. J is TRBJ1-4 and V is TRBV12-3 or TRBV12-4; a weak D match, TRBD1 (6 bases). This CDR3 comprises 12 residues. V shed 6 bases and J shed 8 bases, with 10 bases lying between them. DNA of the CDR3: TGTGCCAGCAGGACAGGCGGGGAAAAACTGTTTTTT. Translating it yields CASRTGGEKLFF.

The chain joins TRBV7-9 to TRBJ2-4; no firm D call. This CDR3 is built from 12 residues. Germline V gene sequence: CDR1 SEHNR, CDR2 FQNEAQ (reference sequence). The V end was cut by 8 bases, the J end by 8 bases, with 13 bases between. The CDR3 region is CASAVASDIQYF. The CDR3 bases are TGTGCCAGCGCTGTAGCCTCAGACATTCAGTACTTC.

The rearrangement uses TRBV4-2 and TRBJ2-2, with 7 bases lining up with TRBD2. This CDR3 has 16 residues. The trim removed 0 bases at V and 5 bases at J, leaving 6 bases unmatched. Germline CDR1 LGHNA, CDR2 YNFKEQ. CDR3 residues: CASSQEGGFGTGELFF. CDR3 DNA sequence: TGTGCCAGCAGCCAAGAGGGAGGGTTTGGAACCGGGGAGCTGTTTTTT.

The J gene is TRBJ2-3, the V gene TRBV28; D is uncertain. The CDR3 consists of 12 residues. Germline V CDR1 and CDR2: MDHEN, SYDVKM. Trimming took 6 bases from V and 6 from J, leaving 10 bases between them. CDR3 residues: CASSPEVDTQYF. The DNA of the CDR3 is TGTGCCAGCAGCCCAGAGGTGGATACGCAGTATTTT.

This chain uses TRBV28 with TRBJ2-7; tentatively, D is TRBD2 (5 bases). V gave up 5 bases and J gave up 1 base, with 15 bases separating them. The CDR3 spans 15 residues. Per the germline V gene, CDR1 is MDHEN and CDR2 is SYDVKM. As DNA, the CDR3 is TGTGCCAGCAGTCTCTCGCTAACGGGGTCCTACGAGCAGTACTTC. It codes for CASSLSLTGSYEQYF.

The rearrangement joins TRBV5-4 to TRBJ2-1, with D tentatively TRBD2 (7 bases). The CDR3 extends over 16 amino acids. V lost 4 bases to trimming and J lost 0 bases, with 14 bases between them. The germline V gene has CDR1 SGHNT and CDR2 YYREEE (reference sequence). The DNA of the CDR3 is TGTGCCAGCAGCCCCAGGGGCGGGAGCTCCTACAATGAGCAGTTCTTC. Translation gives CASSPRGGSSYNEQFF.

V and J are TRBV7-9 and TRBJ2-7; D is unresolved. The CDR3 consists of 15 residues. The germline CDR1 and CDR2 sequences are SEHNR and FQNEAQ (reference sequence). V was cut by 2 bases and J by 2 bases, with 13 bases left in between. CDR3 DNA sequence: TGTGCCAGCAGCTTACATGGTAGCTCGGCCTACGAGCAGTACTTC. Translating gives CASSLHGSSAYEQYF.

The rearrangement joins TRBV5-1 to TRBJ2-2; 8 bases line up with TRBD2. Per the germline V gene, CDR1 is SGHRS and CDR2 is YFSETQ. The CDR3 runs 19 residues. Trimming removed 0 bases from V and 4 bases from J; junction bases left unmatched: 14. The chain's CDR3 is CASSLASRGAGDGTGELFF. CDR3 DNA: TGCGCCAGCAGCTTGGCTTCGCGAGGAGCGGGAGATGGCACCGGGGAGCTGTTTTTT.

J is TRBJ1-2 and V is TRBV30, with 8 bases lining up with TRBD1. The germline V gene encodes CDR1 GTSNPN and CDR2 SVGIG (reference sequence). CDR3 length: 12 amino acids. V shed 3 bases, J shed 8 bases, and the junction held 5 bases outside the gene matches. The CDR3 bases are TGTGCCTGGAGCCCGACAGGGGTAGGCTACACCTTC. This gives the protein CAWSPTGVGYTF.

The chain uses TRBV7-9 and TRBJ2-3; D gene uncertain. From germline, CDR1 is SEHNR and CDR2 FQNEAQ (reference sequence). The CDR3 is 14 residues long. The V gene lost 4 bases and the J gene lost 6 bases, with 14 bases spanning the gap. The CDR3 DNA reads as TGTGCCAGCAGCTCATTAGCCATGGAGGATACGCAGTATTTT. It codes for CASSSLAMEDTQYF.

The chain recombines TRBV13 with TRBJ2-2, with D maybe TRBD2 (6 bases). Trimming left V 4 bases short and J 4 bases short, with 13 bases between. Germline V gene lookup returns CDR1 PRHDT and CDR2 FYEKMQ (reference sequence). The CDR3 runs to 15 residues. Here the CDR3 reads CASSSTGDGTGELFF. CDR3 nucleotide sequence: TGTGCCAGCAGCTCCACGGGAGACGGCACCGGGGAGCTGTTTTTT.

The rearrangement links TRBV9 to TRBJ2-7, with 8 bases fitting TRBD1. This CDR3 spans 17 amino acids. V trimming: 0 bases; J trimming: 2 bases; junction bases outside the gene matches: 10. Germline assignment: CDR1 SGDLS and CDR2 YYNGEE. As DNA, the CDR3 is TGTGCCAGCAGCGTAGCAGGGACCTCAGGGGGCACCTACGAGCAGTACTTC. Amino acids: CASSVAGTSGGTYEQYF.

This chain joins TRBV12-3 or TRBV12-4 and TRBJ2-5; D is perhaps TRBD2 (5 bases). Trimming removed 4 bases from V and 3 bases from J, with 9 bases in between. The CDR3 has 13 amino acids. The CDR3 bases are TGTGCCAGCAGTTCCCCCGGGGAAGAGACCCAGTACTTC. This sequence encodes CASSSPGEETQYF.

On this clone: Since no conserved phenylalanine or tryptophan closes the CDR3, a read error is the likely cause. It is unclear where the CDR3 begins or ends on the DNA, so no DNA is shown, and the CDR3 is as TCRdb lists it. V and J are TRBV5-4 and TRBJ1-1; the table's D call, TRBD1, has no DNA check behind it. The CDR3 adds up to 9 amino acids, both ends counted. Per the germline V gene, CDR1 is SGHNT and CDR2 is YYREEE (reference sequence). CDR3 amino acids: CASSTKGEI.

The chain links TRBV4-3 to TRBJ1-2; D uncertain. The V gene lost 0 bases and the J gene lost 5 bases, with 7 bases spanning the gap. CDR1 is LGHNA and CDR2 is YSLEER in the germline V gene. The CDR3 extends over 13 amino acids. The CDR3 loop is CASSQEQRYGYTF. The CDR3 nucleotides are TGCGCCAGCAGCCAAGAACAGCGGTATGGCTACACCTTC.

This chain links TRBV6-2 or TRBV6-3 with TRBJ2-2; 12 bases line up with TRBD2. Germline CDR1 is MNHEY and CDR2 is SVGEGT. Unmatched junction bases numbered 7, after V lost 4 bases and J lost 1 base. This CDR3 contains 18 residues. Here the CDR3 DNA reads TGTGCCAGCAGTTCCCTTTGGACTAGCGGGGTGAACACCGGGGAGCTGTTTTTT. Protein product: CASSSLWTSGVNTGELFF.

This sequence joins TRBV6-5 and TRBJ1-2; 7 bases are a match to TRBD1. The CDR3 runs to 15 residues. In germline, CDR1 is MNHEY, CDR2 SVGAGI. V trimming: 4 bases; J trimming: 4 bases; junction bases outside the gene matches: 9. Here the CDR3 DNA reads TGTGCCAGCAGTTCCGAGACAGGGCCCTTCTATGGCTACACCTTC. Translated, it gives CASSSETGPFYGYTF.

This clone has more than one count but fewer than ten. For the CDR3, the DNA is TGTGCCAGCAGCCCAGGGCCTAGCACAGATACGCAGTATTTT. Amino acids: CASSPGPSTDTQYF. The chain employs TRBV3-1 (or the pseudogene TRBV3-2) and TRBJ2-3, with D tentatively TRBD1 (5 bases). V lost 4 bases and J 0 bases, leaving 8 bases between the germline ends. Germline assignment: CDR1 LGHDT and CDR2 YNNKEL (reference sequence). This CDR3 region has 14 residues.

The chain joins TRBV5-1 to TRBJ2-1, with D perhaps matching TRBD2 (5 bases). Germline V lookup: CDR1 SGHRS, CDR2 YFSETQ. The CDR3 sequence is 11 residues long. V was clipped by 3 bases and J by 12 bases, with 10 bases between them. CDR3 in DNA: TGCGCCAGCAGCTCGAACGCGGGGCAGTTCTTC. Translation: CASSSNAGQFF.

The J gene is TRBJ1-2, the V gene TRBV9, with D unclear. Germline loops: CDR1 SGDLS, CDR2 YYNGEE. The CDR3 is 15 residues long. Trimming left V 0 bases short and J 6 bases short, with 15 bases between. CDR3 amino acids: CASSVGSGESNGYTF. The CDR3 region has the DNA TGTGCCAGCAGCGTAGGTTCCGGGGAGTCGAATGGCTACACCTTC.

V gene TRBV25-1 combines with J gene TRBJ2-4, with 7 bases matching TRBD2. Germline CDR1 reads MGHDK; CDR2 reads SYGVNS. J lost 7 bases, V lost 3 bases, and 6 bases had no gene match. The CDR3 is made up of 14 amino acids. CDR3 amino acids: CASSESAGVNIQYF. In DNA, the CDR3 is TGTGCCAGCAGTGAGAGTGCGGGAGTGAACATTCAGTACTTC.